The 28 T cell receptor beta chains in this list originate from one sample, sequenced in a study of blood T cell repertoires in COVID-19. TCRdb's copy holds only in-frame clones and misses some; the assay was immunoSEQ multiplex PCR. Found here are over 300,000 clones, approximately 90% of them singletons; the top ten hold 5.5% to 6%. The sample comprised PBMCs or T cells enriched from blood (not recorded which). All receptors derive from a woman in her thirties who had recovered from COVID-19.

V usage is TRBV2 and J usage is TRBJ2-7, with 8 nucleotides matching TRBD1. V dropped 3 bases and J dropped 4; count of bases not matched to a gene: 5. The CDR3 extends over 14 amino acids. In germline, CDR1 is SNHLY, CDR2 FYNNEI. CDR3 in amino acids: CASSDFRGRYEQYF. The CDR3, as DNA: TGTGCCAGCAGTGACTTCAGGGGGCGATACGAGCAGTACTTC.

The rearrangement joins TRBV30 to TRBJ1-6; unclear D gene. V was trimmed by 7 bases and J by 7 bases, leaving 14 bases between them. The CDR3 runs to 13 residues. Per the germline V gene, CDR1 is GTSNPN and CDR2 is SVGIG (reference sequence). The CDR3 nucleotides are TGTGCCTACGGTATCAATCGGAATTCACCCCTCCACTTT. It translates to CAYGINRNSPLHF.

This clone was seen a single time. The V gene is TRBV10-1, the J gene TRBJ2-3; 8 bases align to TRBD1. CDR3 length: 15 amino acids. Trimming took 3 bases from V and 1 from J; bases not matched to a gene: 3. Germline CDR1 WNHNN, CDR2 SYGVQD (reference sequence). The CDR3 nucleotides read TGCGCCAGCAGTGAAAAGACAGGGGGCACAGATACGCAGTATTTT. Translation: CASSEKTGGTDTQYF.

The chain links TRBV6-2 or TRBV6-3 to TRBJ1-4; 8 bases line up with TRBD1. The CDR3 covers 13 residues. V dropped 5 bases and J dropped 10; count of bases not matched to a gene: 6. CDR1 and CDR2 (germline): MNHEY, SVGEGT. The CDR3 is CASSDRGGGKLFF. As DNA, the CDR3 is TGTGCCAGCAGTGACAGGGGCGGGGGAAAACTGTTTTTT.

The rearrangement uses TRBV30 and TRBJ1-4; D perhaps matches TRBD1 (5 bases). The CDR3 is made up of 13 amino acids. V shed 0 bases and J shed 10 bases, with 12 bases lying between them. Germline CDR1 is GTSNPN and CDR2 is SVGIG (reference sequence). This CDR3 reads CAWSVVGRGKLFF. As DNA, the CDR3 is TGTGCCTGGAGTGTCGTCGGGAGGGGAAAACTGTTTTTT.

The V call is TRBV5-1, the J call TRBJ2-1, with 9 bases matching TRBD1. The ends lost 0 bases at V and 8 bases at J; junction bases unmatched: 15. Germline CDR1 and CDR2: SGHRS and YFSETQ. CDR3 length: 18 amino acids. CDR3 nucleotide sequence: TGCGCCAGCAGCTTGGGCCGTCCCGGGACAGGGAGGGTGCATGAGCAGTTCTTC. Translation gives CASSLGRPGTGRVHEQFF.

The J gene is TRBJ2-1, the V gene TRBV7-8; a weak D match, TRBD1 (6 bases). This CDR3 is built from 19 residues. Germline V gene data show CDR1 as SGHVS and CDR2 as FQNEAQ. Trimming stripped 5 bases from V and 6 bases from J, with 29 bases between. The CDR3 DNA reads as TGTGCCAGCAGCCCGTGGGGGACACTAAAGCTTTCGGGACGCAATGAGCAGTTCTTC. This sequence encodes CASSPWGTLKLSGRNEQFF. The full variable domain, with the rest looked up from reference TRBV7-8 and TRBJ2-1, is GAGVSQSPRYKVAKRGQDVALRCDPISGHVSLFWYQQALGQGPEFLTYFQNEAQLDKSGLPSDRFFAERPEGSVSTLKIQRTQQEDSAVYLCASSPWGTLKLSGRNEQFFGPGTRLTVL.

This rearrangement joins TRBV6-5 to TRBJ1-1, with 7 nucleotides matching TRBD1. The length of the CDR3 is 13 residues. Per the germline V gene, CDR1 is MNHEY and CDR2 is SVGAGI. The V segment lost 6 bases and the J segment 5 bases; nucleotides outside the gene matches: 6. CDR3 loop: CASRNRGETEAFF. The CDR3, as DNA: TGTGCCAGCAGAAACAGGGGCGAGACTGAAGCTTTCTTT.

V usage is TRBV3-1 (or the pseudogene TRBV3-2) and J usage is TRBJ2-2, with 10 bases fitting TRBD2. CDR3 length: 16 amino acids. Trimming at V came to 4 bases and at J to 8 bases, leaving 10 bases not matched to a gene. CDR1 LGHDT and CDR2 YNNKEL come from the germline V gene (reference sequence). The CDR3 loop reads CASSPSGGPSRGELFF. Written as DNA, the CDR3 is TGTGCCAGCAGCCCTAGCGGGGGCCCCTCAAGGGGGGAGCTGTTTTTT.

The V call is TRBV5-1, the J call TRBJ1-1, with D perhaps TRBD1 (5 bases). CDR3 length: 15 residues. The germline CDR1 and CDR2 sequences are SGHRS and YFSETQ. V gave up 2 bases and J gave up 1 base, with 12 bases separating them. This CDR3 is CASSFSRASNTEAFF. CDR3 nucleotide sequence: TGCGCCAGCAGCTTCTCCAGGGCTTCGAACACTGAAGCTTTCTTT.

The chain combines TRBV10-1 with TRBJ1-2, with D maybe TRBD1 (5 bases). Germline CDR1 is WNHNN and CDR2 is SYGVQD (reference sequence). The length of the CDR3 is 13 residues. Trimming shortened V by 3 bases and J by 4 bases, and 9 bases separated the two germline ends. CDR3 region: CASSDQQAYGYTF. CDR3 nucleotide sequence: TGCGCCAGCAGTGACCAACAGGCCTATGGCTACACCTTC.

The V call is TRBV9, the J call TRBJ2-5; 8 nucleotides line up with TRBD2. The V segment lost 0 bases and the J segment 5 bases; nucleotides outside the gene matches: 6. CDR3 size: 15 residues. Germline V gene sequence: CDR1 SGDLS, CDR2 YYNGEE. The CDR3 sequence: CASSVDRGGFETQYF. The CDR3 DNA follows: TGTGCCAGCAGCGTAGACCGGGGGGGCTTCGAGACCCAGTACTTC.

V and J are TRBV12-3 or TRBV12-4 and TRBJ2-6; tentatively, D is TRBD1 (6 bases). V was trimmed by 3 bases and J by 12 bases, leaving 12 bases between them. The CDR3 is 13 residues long. CDR3 sequence reads: CASSLHRERVLTF. As DNA, the CDR3 is TGTGCCAGCAGTTTGCACAGGGAGCGCGTCCTGACTTTC.

CDR3 loop: CASSLVIGPSGTDTQYF. The CDR3 region has the DNA TGTGCCAGCAGCTTAGTTATTGGGCCTAGCGGCACAGATACGCAGTATTTT. The chain carries TRBV5-6 and TRBJ2-3; a possible D gene is TRBD2 (6 bases). This CDR3 is built from 17 residues. Germline CDR1 and CDR2: SGHDT and YYEEEE. V lost 2 bases to trimming and J lost 1 base, with 17 bases between them.

This rearrangement joins TRBV30 to TRBJ1-6; D is unclear. This CDR3 is 13 amino acids long. Germline-derived CDR1 and CDR2 are GTSNPN and SVGIG (reference sequence). With 0 bases removed from V and 8 bases from J, the gap between germline ends came to 8 bases. CDR3 sequence reads: CAWSVELDSPLHF. As DNA, the CDR3 is TGTGCCTGGAGTGTAGAGTTGGATTCACCCCTCCACTTT.

This sequence joins TRBV20-1 and TRBJ2-1, with TRBD2 matching over 8 bases. Looked up from germline, CDR1 is DFQATT and CDR2 is SNEGSKA (reference sequence). The CDR3 consists of 11 residues. The V and J ends lost 6 bases and 13 bases, in that order; junction bases with no gene match: 8. CDR3 amino acids: CSAGRGGNQFF. CDR3 in DNA: TGCAGTGCAGGTCGGGGGGGGAATCAGTTCTTC.

The CDR3 coding sequence is TGTGCCTGGAGACGGGACTCTCTGTCCTACGAGCAGTACTTC. Protein: CAWRRDSLSYEQYF. The J gene is TRBJ2-7, the V gene TRBV30; weak D call: TRBD2 (6 bases). The CDR3 is made up of 14 amino acids. Germline V lookup: CDR1 GTSNPN, CDR2 SVGIG (reference sequence). V shed 3 bases and J shed 1 base, with 13 bases lying between them.

The rearrangement links TRBV19 to TRBJ1-1; 8 nucleotides align to TRBD1. This CDR3 contains 13 residues. The V gene's germline CDR1 is LNHDA and CDR2 SQIVND (reference sequence). V lost 3 bases and J lost 8; bases outside the gene matches: 5. CDR3 amino acids: CASSMARGREAFF. Here the CDR3 DNA reads TGTGCCAGTAGTATGGCCAGGGGGCGAGAAGCTTTCTTT. Looking up the rest from reference TRBV19 and TRBJ1-1 gives the full variable domain: DGGITQSPKYLFRKEGQNVTLSCEQNLNHDAMYWYRQDPGQGLRLIYYSQIVNDFQKGDIAEGYSVSREKKESFPLTVTSAQKNPTAFYLCASSMARGREAFFGQGTRLTVV.

J is TRBJ2-5 and V is TRBV5-4; TRBD1 aligns across 7 bases. Unmatched junction bases numbered 10, after V lost 3 bases and J lost 5 bases. The germline gives CDR1 SGHNT, CDR2 YYREEE (reference sequence). This CDR3 comprises 15 residues. The DNA of the CDR3 is TGTGCCAGCAGCTCCGACAGGGTTGGATGGGAGACCCAGTACTTC. Translation gives CASSSDRVGWETQYF.

The chain is built from TRBV15 and TRBJ1-2, with TRBD1 as a possible D gene (6 bases). Trimming took 0 bases from V and 3 from J, leaving 11 bases between them. CDR3 length: 15 amino acids. Germline-derived CDR1 and CDR2 are LNHNV and YYDKDF (reference sequence). CDR3 residues: CATSREAGGDYGYTF. The CDR3 nucleotides are TGTGCCACCAGCAGAGAGGCTGGGGGCGACTATGGCTACACCTTC.

The chain carries TRBV4-1 and TRBJ1-4; 7 positions match TRBD1. The junction had 17 bases not matched to a gene; V was cut back by 0 bases and J by 7 bases. Germline V gene sequence: CDR1 MGHRA, CDR2 YSYEKL. The CDR3 has 19 amino acids. CDR3 protein: CASSQDYQGQFSRGEKLFF. Here the CDR3 DNA reads TGCGCCAGCAGCCAAGATTACCAGGGACAGTTCTCGCGGGGTGAAAAACTGTTTTTT.

The chain combines TRBV29-1 with TRBJ1-4; D gene unclear. This CDR3 comprises 14 residues. The V end was cut by 1 base, the J end by 0 bases, with 6 bases between. Germline CDR1 SQVTM, CDR2 ANQGSEA. DNA of the CDR3: TGCAGCGTTGAAGGCCGAGCAACTAATGAAAAACTGTTTTTT. This sequence encodes CSVEGRATNEKLFF. Full variable domain (outside the CDR3, taken from reference TRBV29-1 and TRBJ1-4): SAVISQKPSRDICQRGTSLTIQCQVDSQVTMMFWYRQQPGQSLTLIATANQGSEATYESGFVIDKFPISRPNLTFSTLTVSNMSPEDSSIYLCSVEGRATNEKLFFGSGTQLSVL.

The chain employs TRBV30 and TRBJ2-4, with D possibly matching TRBD2 (5 bases). The CDR3 totals 14 residues. Trimming cost V 4 bases and J 3 bases, with 13 bases left between them. Germline values: CDR1 GTSNPN, CDR2 SVGIG (reference sequence). CDR3: CAWTAGVGKNIQYF. CDR3 coding DNA: TGTGCCTGGACTGCCGGGGTGGGCAAAAACATTCAGTACTTC.

This clone has more than one count but fewer than ten. V is TRBV6-1 and J is TRBJ2-2; D remains unclear. Germline V gene lookup returns CDR1 MNHNS and CDR2 SASEGT. This CDR3 has 12 amino acids. Between the trimmed V and J ends, which lost 3 bases and 5 bases, there was a span of 4 bases. The CDR3 DNA reads TGTGCCAGCAGTGATAAAACCGGGGAGCTGTTTTTT. Translating gives CASSDKTGELFF.

The V gene is TRBV5-1, the J gene TRBJ1-1, with TRBD1 matching 9 bases. V was pared by 2 bases and J by 5 bases, with 10 bases of the junction left unmatched. CDR1 and CDR2 from the germline V gene are SGHRS and YFSETQ. This CDR3 is 16 amino acids long. CDR3 region: CASSFRRQGGWTEAFF. CDR3 DNA: TGCGCCAGCAGCTTCCGACGACAGGGGGGGTGGACTGAAGCTTTCTTT.

The table lists this clone with a count of one. The rearrangement links TRBV30 to TRBJ1-1, with a possible D match to TRBD1 (5 bases). CDR1 is GTSNPN, CDR2 SVGIG, per germline (reference sequence). The CDR3 consists of 17 residues. V was pared by 0 bases and J by 0 bases, with 17 bases between. CDR3 coding DNA: TGTGCCTGGAGTGTTGTCAGGGTTTTAAGGTTGAACACTGAAGCTTTCTTT. Residues: CAWSVVRVLRLNTEAFF.

The genes are TRBV5-5 and TRBJ1-4; D is unclear. CDR3 length: 14 amino acids. Germline CDR1 and CDR2: SGHKS and YYEKEE (reference sequence). The germline V and J ends were trimmed by 0 bases and 5 bases, with 8 bases remaining between them. The CDR3 loop reads CASSLASGNEKLFF. The CDR3 nucleotides read TGTGCCAGCAGCTTGGCGTCCGGGAATGAAAAACTGTTTTTT.

The chain employs TRBV27 and TRBJ1-6; 12 bases match TRBD1. The V gene's germline CDR1 is MNHEY and CDR2 SMNVEV (reference sequence). The V and J ends lost 5 bases and 8 bases, in that order; junction bases with no gene match: 13. The CDR3 contains 18 residues. CDR3 loop: CASSPGTGGYTLYSPLHF. DNA of the CDR3: TGTGCCAGCAGTCCCGGGACAGGGGGCTACACACTCTATTCACCCCTCCACTTT.